This T cell receptor (beta chain) was obtained from a study of beta chain features in type 1 diabetes. Study details: Healthy donors and patients had similar age, gender and cell yields. The study's findings and limits: Patients with Type 1 diabetes showed moderately but significantly shorter TCRB CDR3s in all four CD4+ subsets.

Sampling consisted of one heparinised blood draw per donor, averaging around 120 mL. Per the germline V gene, CDR1 is DFQATT and CDR2 is SNEGSKA (reference sequence). The CDR3 covers 11 residues. V was shortened by 6 bases and J by 6 bases, with 10 bases between the two germline ends. TCRB transcripts that were expressed got sequenced, as all of the isolated RNA had been reverse transcribed. TCRdb's table, derived via immunoSEQ multiplex PCR, lists solely in-frame clones and lacks some. Here the sample spans 500,000 to 700,000 clones, around 15% being singletons. Of note for this clone: The antigen remains unidentified. Other DNA variants within this sample encode the same CDR3.

This TCR derives from a man aged 18 to 30 in good health. This chain uses TRBV20-1 with TRBJ2-3; TRBD1 is a possible D gene (5 bases). Sequencing input: naive CD4+ T cells from blood. CDR3 coding DNA: TGCAGTGCAGACAGAACGGATACGCAGTATTTT. Translating it yields CSADRTDTQYF.